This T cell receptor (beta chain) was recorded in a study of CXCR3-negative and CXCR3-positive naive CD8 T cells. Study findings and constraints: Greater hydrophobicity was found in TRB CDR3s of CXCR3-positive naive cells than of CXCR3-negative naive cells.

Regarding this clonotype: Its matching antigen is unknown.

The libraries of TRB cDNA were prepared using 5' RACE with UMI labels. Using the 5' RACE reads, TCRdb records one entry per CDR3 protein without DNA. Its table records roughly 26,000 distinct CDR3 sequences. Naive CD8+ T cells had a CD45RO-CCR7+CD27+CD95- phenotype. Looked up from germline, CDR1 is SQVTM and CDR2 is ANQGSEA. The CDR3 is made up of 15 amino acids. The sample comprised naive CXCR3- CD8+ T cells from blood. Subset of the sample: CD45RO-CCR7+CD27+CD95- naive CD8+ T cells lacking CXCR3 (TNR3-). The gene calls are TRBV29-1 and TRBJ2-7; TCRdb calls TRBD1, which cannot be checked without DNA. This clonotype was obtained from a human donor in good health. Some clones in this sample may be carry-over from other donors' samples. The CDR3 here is CSVTYPGPFAYEQYF.